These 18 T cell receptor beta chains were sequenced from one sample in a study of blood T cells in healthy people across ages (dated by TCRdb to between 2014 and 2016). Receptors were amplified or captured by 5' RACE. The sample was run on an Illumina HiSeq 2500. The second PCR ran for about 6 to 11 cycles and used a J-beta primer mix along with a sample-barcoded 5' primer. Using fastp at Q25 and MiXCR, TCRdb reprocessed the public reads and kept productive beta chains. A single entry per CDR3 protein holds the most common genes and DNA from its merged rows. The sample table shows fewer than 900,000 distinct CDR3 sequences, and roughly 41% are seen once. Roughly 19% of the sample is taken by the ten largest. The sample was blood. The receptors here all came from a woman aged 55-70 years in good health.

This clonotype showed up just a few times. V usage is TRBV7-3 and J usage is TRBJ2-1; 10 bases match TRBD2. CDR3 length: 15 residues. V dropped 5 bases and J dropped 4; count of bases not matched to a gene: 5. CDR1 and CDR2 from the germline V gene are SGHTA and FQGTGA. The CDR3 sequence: CASSGSGGAYNEQFF. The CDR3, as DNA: TGTGCCAGCAGCGGGAGCGGGGGGGCGTACAATGAGCAGTTCTTC.

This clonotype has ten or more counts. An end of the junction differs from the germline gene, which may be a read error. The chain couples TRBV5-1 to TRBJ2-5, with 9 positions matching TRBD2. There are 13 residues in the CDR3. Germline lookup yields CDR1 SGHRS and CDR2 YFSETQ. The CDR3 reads CASSGGSQETQYF. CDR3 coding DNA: TGTGCCAGCAGCGGGGGGAGCCAAGAGACCCAGTACTTC.

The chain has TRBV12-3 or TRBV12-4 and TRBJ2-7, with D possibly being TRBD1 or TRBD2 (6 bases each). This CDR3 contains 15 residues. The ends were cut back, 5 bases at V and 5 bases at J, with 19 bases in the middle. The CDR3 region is CASSRDKEGVDEQYF. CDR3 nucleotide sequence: TGTGCCAGCAGTCGGGACAAGGAGGGGGTTGACGAGCAGTACTTC.

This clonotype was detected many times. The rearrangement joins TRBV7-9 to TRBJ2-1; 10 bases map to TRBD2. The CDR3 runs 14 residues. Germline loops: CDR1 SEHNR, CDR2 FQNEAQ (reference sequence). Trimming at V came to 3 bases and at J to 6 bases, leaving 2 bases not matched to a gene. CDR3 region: CASSFSGGGNEQFF. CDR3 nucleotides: TGTGCCAGCAGCTTCAGCGGGGGGGGCAATGAGCAGTTCTTC.

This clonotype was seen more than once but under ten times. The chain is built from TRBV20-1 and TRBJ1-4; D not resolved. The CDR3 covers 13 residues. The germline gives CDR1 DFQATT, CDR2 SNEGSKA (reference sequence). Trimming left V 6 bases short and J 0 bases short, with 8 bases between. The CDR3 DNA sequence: TGCAGTGCCTCCACCCCAACTAATGAAAAACTGTTTTTT. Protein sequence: CSASTPTNEKLFF.

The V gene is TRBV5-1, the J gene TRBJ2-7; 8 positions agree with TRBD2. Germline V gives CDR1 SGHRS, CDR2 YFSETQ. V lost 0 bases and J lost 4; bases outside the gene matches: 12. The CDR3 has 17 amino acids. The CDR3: CASSLDSGRGLVYEQYF. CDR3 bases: TGCGCCAGCAGCTTGGACAGCGGGAGAGGGCTTGTGTACGAGCAGTACTTC.

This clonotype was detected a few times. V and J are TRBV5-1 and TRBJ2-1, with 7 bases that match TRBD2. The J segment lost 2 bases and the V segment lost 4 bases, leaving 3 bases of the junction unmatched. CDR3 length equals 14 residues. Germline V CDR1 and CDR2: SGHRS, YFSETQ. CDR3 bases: TGCGCCAGCAGCGGGGGGGGAACCTACAATGAGCAGTTCTTC. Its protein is CASSGGGTYNEQFF. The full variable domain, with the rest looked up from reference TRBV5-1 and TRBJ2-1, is KAGVTQTPRYLIKTRGQQVTLSCSPISGHRSVSWYQQTPGQGLQFLFEYFSETQRNKGNFPGRFSGRQFSNSRSEMNVSTLELGDSALYLCASSGGGTYNEQFFGPGTRLTVL.

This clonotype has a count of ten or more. The CDR3 is CASSRDRDGANVLTF. In nucleotides, the CDR3 is TGTGCCAGCAGCCGGGACAGGGACGGGGCCAACGTCCTGACTTTC. The chain employs TRBV7-3 and TRBJ2-6; 9 positions match TRBD1. V dropped 5 bases and J dropped 4; count of bases not matched to a gene: 3. Per germline, CDR1 SGHTA and CDR2 FQGTGA. The CDR3 loop spans 15 amino acids.

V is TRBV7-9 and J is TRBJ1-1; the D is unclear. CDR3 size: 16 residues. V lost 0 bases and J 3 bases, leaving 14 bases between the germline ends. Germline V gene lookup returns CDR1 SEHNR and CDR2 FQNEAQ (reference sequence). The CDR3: CASSLALWQADTEAFF. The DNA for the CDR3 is TGTGCCAGCAGCTTAGCCCTTTGGCAGGCAGACACTGAAGCTTTCTTT.

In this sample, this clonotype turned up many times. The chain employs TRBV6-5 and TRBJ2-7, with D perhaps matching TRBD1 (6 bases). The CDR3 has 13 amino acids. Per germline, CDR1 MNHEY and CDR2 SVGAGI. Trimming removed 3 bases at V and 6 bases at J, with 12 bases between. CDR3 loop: CASSYSGQFEQYF. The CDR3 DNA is TGTGCCAGCAGTTATTCTGGACAGTTCGAGCAGTACTTC.

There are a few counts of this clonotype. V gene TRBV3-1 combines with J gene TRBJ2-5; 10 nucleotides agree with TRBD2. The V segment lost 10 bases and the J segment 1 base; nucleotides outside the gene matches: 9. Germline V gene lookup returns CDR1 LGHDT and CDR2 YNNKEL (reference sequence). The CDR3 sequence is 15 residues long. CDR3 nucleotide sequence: TGTGCCACGAGGGAGCGGGGGGGATTCCAAGAGACCCAGTACTTC. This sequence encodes CATRERGGFQETQYF.

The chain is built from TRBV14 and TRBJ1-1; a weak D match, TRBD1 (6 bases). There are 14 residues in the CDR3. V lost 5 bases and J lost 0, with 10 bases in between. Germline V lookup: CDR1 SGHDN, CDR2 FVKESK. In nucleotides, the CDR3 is TGTGCCAGCAGCTTACGGACAGTGAACACTGAAGCTTTCTTT. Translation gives CASSLRTVNTEAFF.

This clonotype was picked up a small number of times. CDR3 bases: TGTGCCAGCACGCTGGCCCACGAGCAGTACTTC. As protein: CASTLAHEQYF. The chain joins TRBV28 to TRBJ2-7; D remains unclear. The CDR3 is 11 residues long. Looked up from germline, CDR1 is MDHEN and CDR2 is SYDVKM. V was clipped by 7 bases and J by 5 bases, with 9 bases between them.

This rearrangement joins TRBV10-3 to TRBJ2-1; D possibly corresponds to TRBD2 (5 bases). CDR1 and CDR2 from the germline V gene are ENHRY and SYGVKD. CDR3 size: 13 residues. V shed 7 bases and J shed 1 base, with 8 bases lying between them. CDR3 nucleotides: TGTGCCATCACCTGGGAGTCCTACAATGAGCAGTTCTTC. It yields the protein CAITWESYNEQFF.

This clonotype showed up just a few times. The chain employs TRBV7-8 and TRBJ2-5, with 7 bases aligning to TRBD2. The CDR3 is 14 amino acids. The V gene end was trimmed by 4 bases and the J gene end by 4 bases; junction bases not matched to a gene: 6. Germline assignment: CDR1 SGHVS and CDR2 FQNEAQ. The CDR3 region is CASSSPAGRETQYF. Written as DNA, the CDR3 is TGTGCCAGCAGCTCACCAGCGGGGCGAGAGACCCAGTACTTC.

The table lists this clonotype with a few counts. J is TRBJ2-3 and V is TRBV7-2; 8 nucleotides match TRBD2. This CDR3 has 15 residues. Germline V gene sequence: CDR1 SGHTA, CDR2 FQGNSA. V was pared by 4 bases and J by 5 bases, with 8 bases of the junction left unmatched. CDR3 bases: TGTGCCAGCAGCTCCGGGACTAGGAGGATAGATACGCAGTATTTT. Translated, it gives CASSSGTRRIDTQYF. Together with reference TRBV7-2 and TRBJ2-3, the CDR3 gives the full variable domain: GAGVSQSPSNKVTEKGKDVELRCDPISGHTALYWYRQSLGQGLEFLIYFQGNSAPDKSGLPSDRFSAERTGGSVSTLTIQRTQQEDSAVYLCASSSGTRRIDTQYFGPGTRLTVL.

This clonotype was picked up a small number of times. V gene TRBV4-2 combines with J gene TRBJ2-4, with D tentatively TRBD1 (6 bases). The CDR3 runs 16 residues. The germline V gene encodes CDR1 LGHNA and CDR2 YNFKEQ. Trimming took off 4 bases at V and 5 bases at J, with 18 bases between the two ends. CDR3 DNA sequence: TGTGCCAGCAGCCCCCTGGAATTCAGGGGAGAAAACATTCAGTACTTC. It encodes CASSPLEFRGENIQYF.

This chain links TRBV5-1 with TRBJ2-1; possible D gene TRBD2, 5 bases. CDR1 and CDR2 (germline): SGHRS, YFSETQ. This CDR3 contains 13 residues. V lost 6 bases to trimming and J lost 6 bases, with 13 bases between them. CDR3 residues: CASNRAEGNEQFF. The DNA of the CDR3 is TGCGCCAGCAACCGGGCAGAGGGCAATGAGCAGTTCTTC.